This TCR beta chain emerged from a study of spatial heterogeneity in lung cancer. The J segment lost 6 bases and the V segment lost 2 bases, leaving 3 bases of the junction unmatched. Germline V gene data show CDR1 as MNHEY and CDR2 as SVGAGI. The length of the CDR3 is 14 residues. TCRdb independently ran MiXCR on the 5' RACE reads; one entry per CDR3 protein. This table holds tens of thousands of distinct CDR3 sequences, approximately 15% found once. Described time point: sample taken at primary tumor resection. Unsorted whole RNA samples from tumor, nontumor lung or frozen PBMC were sequenced. This clonotype was seen only a few times.

The TCR comes from a male donor with early-stage non-small cell lung cancer. The sample here was PBMCs, taken at surgery. This chain uses TRBV6-5 with TRBJ2-7; TRBD1 matches 11 bases. CDR3 nucleotide sequence: TGTGCCAGCAGTTACGGGGGGACAGGGGGCGAGCAGTACTTC. Protein sequence: CASSYGGTGGEQYF.